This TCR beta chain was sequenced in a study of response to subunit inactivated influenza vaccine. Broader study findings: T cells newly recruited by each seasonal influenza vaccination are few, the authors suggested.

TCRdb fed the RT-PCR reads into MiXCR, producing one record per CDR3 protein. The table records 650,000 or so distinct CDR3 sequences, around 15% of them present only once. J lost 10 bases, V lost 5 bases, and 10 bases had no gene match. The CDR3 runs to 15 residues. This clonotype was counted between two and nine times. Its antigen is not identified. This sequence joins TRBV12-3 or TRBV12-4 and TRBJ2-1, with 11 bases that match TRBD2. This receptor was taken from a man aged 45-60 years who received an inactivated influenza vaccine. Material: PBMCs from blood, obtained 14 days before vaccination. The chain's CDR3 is CASSLGLAGTSEQFF. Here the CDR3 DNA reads TGTGCCAGCAGTCTCGGACTAGCGGGTACGAGCGAGCAGTTCTTC.